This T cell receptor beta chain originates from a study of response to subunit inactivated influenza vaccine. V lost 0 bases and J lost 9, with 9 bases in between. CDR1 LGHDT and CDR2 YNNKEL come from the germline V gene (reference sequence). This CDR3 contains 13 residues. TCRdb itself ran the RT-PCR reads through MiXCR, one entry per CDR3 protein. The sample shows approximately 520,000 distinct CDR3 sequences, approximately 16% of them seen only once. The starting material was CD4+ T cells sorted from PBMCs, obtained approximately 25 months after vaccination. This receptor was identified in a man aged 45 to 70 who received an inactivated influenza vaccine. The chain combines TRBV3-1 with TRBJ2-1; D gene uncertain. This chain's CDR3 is CASSQEILLEQFF. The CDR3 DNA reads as TGTGCCAGCAGCCAAGAAATTTTGCTTGAGCAGTTCTTC.